This TCR beta chain appears in the sequencing data of a study of cytomegalovirus exposure and HLA in healthy donors (dated by TCRdb to 2015 to 2018). Context from the whole study: According to an earlier analysis of several hundred of the donors, about 170 million T cells yielded 100 million or so unique TCR beta sequences and 250 to 350 Gb of sequence data. Approximately 310 gigabases of sequencing data and 70 million to 85 million unique TCR sequences were included in an early release covering around 600 HLA-typed donors. Among the approximately 400 genotyped donors, roughly 80% belonged to the genetic ancestry cluster associated with self-reported Caucasian donors. The study aimed to test whether cataloging public T cell receptors could reveal signatures of past pathogen exposure. Using immunosequencing, the study profiled T cell repertoires from 666 subjects and related those repertoires to cytomegalovirus serostatus. Along with the roughly 700-subject first cohort, a separate validation cohort of over a hundred different subjects was used. To predict cytomegalovirus infection status, the study combined high-throughput TCR immunosequencing, statistical association of individual TCRs with disease status, and machine learning. A later analysis re-analyzed previously published TCR beta repertoires from 666 donors and added high-resolution HLA genotyping to study TCR occurrence patterns. Rather than drawing on any new phenotypic data, the later analysis identified candidate immune exposures from TCR beta sequences and the way those sequences occurred across donors. An earlier analysis of about 600 of the donors used high-throughput TCR beta sequencing to judge whether each TCR beta V gene segment behaved as functional or pseudogenic. Donor age, sex, ethnicity and CMV serostatus were compiled together with the repertoire data. A later genetic analysis took genome-wide SNP genotypes for about 55% of the 666 donors and used that subset as a discovery cohort. All discovery cohort repertoires had been generated using a single sequencing platform. Class I and class II HLA loci were covered by the typing at four-digit resolution. The number of donors typed differed by locus, with about 629-640 for A, B, C, DRB1 and DQB1, approximately 500 for DQA1, about 610 for DPA1, and some 450 for DPB1. Because of strong linkage in the cohort, roughly five DR-DQ haplotypes were treated as single units for association and clustering. Among around 400 genotyped donors of the cohort, an average of about 240,000 unique TCR beta nucleotide sequences were sequenced per donor, roughly 18% of them non-productive.

Points the paper makes about the study in general: According to a later analysis, most CMV-associated TCR beta chains appeared to be HLA-restricted, and the HLA associations seemed to be driven largely by CMV exposure. Assigning TCR associations to individual alleles was difficult when HLA alleles, especially DR and DQ, strongly co-occurred. In a later analysis, the rate of TCR association differed among HLA loci, with DRB1 alleles having the most associated TCRs and HLA-C alleles having the fewest. Immune exposure information for the cohort was limited to CMV serostatus. The sequencing pipeline was judged likely to have produced a cluster of highly shared sequence variants as a technical artifact. Because counts were too low, around 18 rarely observed V segments, including chromosome 9 orphons, were left out of the earlier analysis of 500 to 750 of the donors. The cohort was sequenced for TCR beta chains only, and without alpha or paired-chain data the features that could be detected were limited. In a later analysis, HLA-associated TCR beta chains were found to be more clonally expanded and to have lower generation probabilities than equally common non-associated chains. In both the original and validation cohorts, the classifier was reported to diagnose cytomegalovirus status with high specificity and sensitivity. According to a later analysis, parvovirus B19, influenza, CMV and Epstein-Barr virus appeared linked to several top co-occurrence clusters. According to a later genetic analysis, donors in an Asian-associated ancestry cluster had fewer N-insertions in productive TCRs than the approximately 700-donor mean. Linkage disequilibrium might explain the correlated functional status among segregating V segments, but an unknown experimental factor could not be ruled out. It was suggested by the authors that the approach could potentially be generalized to other disease states and immunological phenotypes. A few of the identified cytomegalovirus-associated TCR beta chains were confirmed in vitro to be specific for cytomegalovirus antigens. An association between a missense DCLRE1C variant and V-gene and J-gene trimming of TCR beta chains was found in a later genetic analysis and replicated in an independent cohort. Some IMGT-functional V segments, including TRBV6-2 and TRBV6-3, could not be distinguished by the 87-base-pair reads and were therefore excluded. HLA typing was unavailable for some donors at each locus, so association tests used only the typed subset. The study listed over 150 TCR beta chains as associated with cytomegalovirus. A further reported finding was that TCR beta sequences accurately predicted the HLA-A and HLA-B alleles for most subjects in the first cohort. Sequencing depth was assumed to be roughly uniform across donors in the presence/absence analyses, though that assumption may not hold. Broadly in line with IMGT annotations, most TCR beta V segments showed up in productive rearrangements about 87% or about 30% of the time in an earlier analysis of about 500 of the donors. Across donors, most TCR sequences were observed very rarely, whereas some public TCRs were present in many individuals. A later analysis associated about 17,000 TCR beta sequences with specific HLA alleles at a false discovery rate of 0.05.

The library was generated by the immunoSEQ multiplex PCR assay. A mixture of 60 forward primers for TCR Vbeta segments and 13 reverse primers for TCR Jbeta segments was used in the multiplex PCR. A multiplex PCR assay on genomic DNA amplified the CDR3 region of rearranged TCR beta genes. On the Illumina HiSeq System, the amplified TCR beta libraries were sequenced as 87-base-pair reads. Per the original workflow: A later analysis tallied roughly 76 million unique TCR beta chains across the approximately 670 repertoires, and some 10 million of those chains were shared by two or more donors. To remove PCR and sequencing errors, raw reads were error-corrected and collapsed into unique sequences using a nearest-neighbor algorithm that merged closely related sequences. V, D and J gene segments were assigned by aligning CDR3 sequences to IMGT reference sequences. Each retained sequence needed at least a six-nucleotide match to both a V gene segment and a J gene segment. A rearrangement was called productive if the CDR3 had no stop codons and remained in frame with V and J, and every other rearrangement was called non-productive. Following IMGT convention, CDR3 was defined as the stretch from the second conserved V-encoded cysteine to the conserved J-encoded phenylalanine. Sequences without an unambiguous match to a single V gene segment were excluded from the earlier analysis of about 600 of the donors. In an earlier analysis of approximately 550 of the donors, V segments were called functional above 56.7% productive rearrangements and were called segregating when the between-donor standard deviation exceeded 5%. A statistical classification framework was built for diagnosing cytomegalovirus status from the catalog of TCR beta chain sequences. In a later analysis, V and J genes were assigned by comparing TCR nucleotide sequences against IMGT/GENE-DB human TR gene sequences. In a later analysis, CDR3 sequences and most-parsimonious VDJ recombination scenarios were assigned using the TCRdist pipeline. In a later analysis, each TCR beta chain was defined by its CDR3 amino acid sequence together with its V-gene family, and reads without a unique V-gene family were excluded. As a way to deal with suspected cross-contamination and a sequencing artifact, a later analysis dropped approximately 590 nucleotide sequences that were highly shared and had low generation probability. In a later analysis, a clonal expansion index for each public chain was calculated from normalized within-repertoire ranks of inferred template counts. A later analysis computed generation probabilities with a VDJ recombination model fitted to out-of-frame rearrangements, and checked the results against IGoR. A later analysis scored TCR-TCR, TCR-HLA and TCR-CMV co-occurrence with hypergeometric tests, applying a repertoire-size bias correction to TCR pairs. A later analysis estimated false discovery rates by permuting HLA or CMV assignments 20 times. In a later analysis, co-occurring TCRs were grouped with DBSCAN, and TCRdist sequence similarity was added when clustering was performed within HLA-allele-positive subsets. Co-occurrence clustering excluded repertoires with fewer than 30,000 or more than 120,000 public chains, plus five with anomalous nucleotide sharing. Not all clones reach the TCRdb copy of this immuneACCESS table, which keeps in-frame sequences only. Checked studies attribute under half of the gap to unresolved V genes and leave the rest unexplained. Clonal size and the V and J genes are those of that table, whereas D and trimming came from the DNA. The sample has about 200,000 clones on record, approximately 86% of them singletons. The top ten clonotypes cover around 0.31% of the sample.

Regarding this clone: No cognate antigen has been identified for it. The sample holds no much larger clone one base away, and base qualities are not on file.

The germline V gene provides CDR1 MNHNS and CDR2 SASEGT. V lost 7 bases and J lost 4 bases; the stretch between them is 4 bases long. The CDR3 contains 11 residues, cysteine and phenylalanine counted. Here the CDR3 DNA is all that survives: 33 bases in frame from base 1. The cohort consisted of some 730 healthy bone marrow donors. Cohort members were all nominally healthy when sampled, although unrecorded immune exposures were likely present. The donor was CMV seronegative and belonged to the group of approximately 320 seronegative cohort members. A peripheral blood sample was provided by each donor, and peripheral blood mononuclear cells were used for TCR beta sequencing. Genomic DNA extraction from the blood cell samples was performed with the Qiagen DNeasy Blood Extraction Kit.

Sequencing input: PBMCs. The rearrangement joined TRBV6-1 to TRBJ2-2, with no reliable assignment of the D segment. The TCR originated in a woman in her twenties or thirties in good health and CMV-seronegative. The DNA is as follows: TGTGCCAGCACCCTCACCGGGGAGCTGTTTTTT. This translates into CASTLTGELFF.